A single sample is the source of the 16 T cell receptor beta chains below, sequenced in a study of identical twins. TCRdb passed the 5' RACE reads through MiXCR, listing each CDR3 protein once. Among some 500,000 distinct CDR3 sequences listed, more than 13% were seen once. This same sample was also part of a study on yellow fever vaccine responses in identical twins.

Sequenced input: CD4+ T cells sorted from blood. These receptors all come from a woman aged 18-29 years in good health.

The chain is built from TRBV5-8 and TRBJ1-4, with D maybe TRBD1 (6 bases). The CDR3 is 16 residues long. V shed 3 bases and J shed 7 bases, with 19 bases lying between them. The germline CDR1 and CDR2 sequences are SGHTS and YDEGEE. The CDR3 DNA reads TGTGCCAGCAGCTCCGCATTACAGGGCTGGGGTGAAAAACTGTTTTTT. Residues: CASSSALQGWGEKLFF.

This clonotype has a handful of counts. The chain carries TRBV27 and TRBJ2-2; 7 positions match TRBD1. Trimming cost V 5 bases and J 1 base; bases outside gene matches: 7. Per germline, CDR1 MNHEY and CDR2 SMNVEV (reference sequence). The CDR3 has 16 amino acids. CDR3 DNA sequence: TGTGCCAGCAGTCCTCGACAGGGTATGAACACCGGGGAGCTGTTTTTT. Translated: CASSPRQGMNTGELFF.

This clonotype turned up a few times. This rearrangement joins TRBV25-1 to TRBJ2-2, with a tentative D call TRBD2 (6 bases). This CDR3 region has 14 residues. CDR1 is MGHDK and CDR2 is SYGVNS in the germline V gene. V lost 7 bases and J lost 0, with 9 bases in between. CDR3 coding DNA: TGTGCCAGCAATCGCGGGACGAACACCGGGGAGCTGTTTTTT. Residues: CASNRGTNTGELFF.

In this sample, this clonotype turned up a few times. The chain recombines TRBV6-2 or TRBV6-3 with TRBJ2-1; the match to TRBD2 covers 9 bases. This CDR3 spans 13 amino acids. V trimming: 0 bases; J trimming: 14 bases; junction bases outside the gene matches: 5. Germline-derived CDR1 and CDR2 are MNHEY and SVGEGT. DNA of the CDR3: TGTGCCAGCAGTTACTCTAGCGGGAGAGGAAAGTTCTTC. The encoded protein is CASSYSSGRGKFF.

Remarks on this clonotype: A much larger clonotype is one base distant, so this may be a read error. This chain links TRBV12-3 or TRBV12-4 with TRBJ2-5; TRBD1 aligns across 7 bases. This CDR3 contains 15 residues. CDR3 nucleotides: TGTGCCGGCAGTCTAAGAACCGGACAGGCAGAGACCCAGTACTTC. This gives the protein CAGSLRTGQAETQYF.

This clonotype was counted between two and nine times. The rearrangement joins TRBV10-2 to TRBJ2-1; 7 positions agree with TRBD2. Per the germline V gene, CDR1 is WSHSY and CDR2 is SAAADI. This CDR3 is built from 13 residues. V was pared by 9 bases and J by 4 bases, with 6 bases of the junction left unmatched. The CDR3 is CASTRDYYNEQFF. CDR3 DNA sequence: TGCGCCAGTACCCGGGACTATTACAATGAGCAGTTCTTC.

This clonotype occurred a few times. The chain employs TRBV4-1 and TRBJ2-2, with D possibly being TRBD1 (5 bases). The V end lost 0 bases, the J end lost 7 bases, and 9 bases lay between the germline ends. Germline loops: CDR1 MGHRA, CDR2 YSYEKL. There are 14 residues in the CDR3. The DNA of the CDR3 is TGCGCCAGCAGCCAAGATCAGGGATTCGGGGAGCTGTTTTTT. This translates into CASSQDQGFGELFF.

This clonotype was seen more than once but under ten times. The chain employs TRBV6-5 and TRBJ2-2; TRBD1 agrees at 8 bases. The CDR3 sequence is 19 residues long. The germline V gene encodes CDR1 MNHEY and CDR2 SVGAGI. The junction had 11 bases not matched to a gene; V was cut back by 2 bases and J by 0 bases. CDR3 coding DNA: TGTGCCAGCAGTTACACAGGGGGAAAAGGACCTACGAACACCGGGGAGCTGTTTTTT. Residues: CASSYTGGKGPTNTGELFF.

This clonotype appeared a few times. The V and J genes are TRBV29-1 and TRBJ2-2; 12 bases align to TRBD2. The J segment lost 4 bases and the V segment lost 6 bases, leaving 6 bases of the junction unmatched. The CDR3 length is 15 residues. Germline loops: CDR1 SQVTM, CDR2 ANQGSEA. DNA of the CDR3: TGCAGCGTAGCCCAGGGACTAGCGGGCACCGGGGAGCTGTTTTTT. This sequence encodes CSVAQGLAGTGELFF.

The V gene is TRBV5-5, the J gene TRBJ2-7; D tentatively reads TRBD1 or TRBD2 (5 bases each). Germline V CDR1 and CDR2: SGHKS, YYEKEE (reference sequence). With 5 bases removed from V and 2 bases from J, the gap between germline ends came to 17 bases. The CDR3 runs 15 residues. This CDR3 is CASRTNGTDTYEQYF. The DNA of the CDR3 is TGTGCCAGCAGGACTAACGGGACGGATACCTACGAGCAGTACTTC.

This clonotype was counted between two and nine times. V is TRBV6-5 and J is TRBJ1-2; D gene unclear. The CDR3 runs 15 residues. V lost 0 bases, J lost 6 bases, and 14 bases lay in between. The germline gives CDR1 MNHEY, CDR2 SVGAGI. CDR3 nucleotides: TGTGCCAGCAGTTACTCTGGAATAAGGACGGATGGCTACACCTTC. Its protein product is CASSYSGIRTDGYTF.

This clonotype was seen at least ten times. This sequence joins TRBV3-1 and TRBJ2-1; no reliable D call. Between the trimmed V and J ends, which lost 4 bases and 6 bases, there was a span of 7 bases. The CDR3 length is 12 residues. The germline V gene encodes CDR1 LGHDT and CDR2 YNNKEL (reference sequence). Written as DNA, the CDR3 is TGTGCCAGCAGCCGGAGCTCCAATGAGCAGTTCTTC. Translation gives CASSRSSNEQFF.

The chain joins TRBV7-8 to TRBJ1-5, with D possibly TRBD1 on 5 matching bases. The CDR3 covers 14 residues. Per the germline V gene, CDR1 is SGHVS and CDR2 is FQNEAQ. The V end lost 5 bases, the J end lost 1 base, and 9 bases lay between the germline ends. The DNA of the CDR3 is TGTGCCAGCAGCCAACGGGACAGCAATCAGCCCCAGCATTTT. Translation gives CASSQRDSNQPQHF.

The genes are TRBV6-5 and TRBJ2-1; TRBD2 matches at 12 bases. The CDR3 spans 16 residues. Germline V gene sequence: CDR1 MNHEY, CDR2 SVGAGI. V shed 4 bases and J 4 bases; nucleotides not matched to a gene: 5. The CDR3 sequence: CASSSGLAGLYNEQFF. CDR3 bases: TGTGCCAGCAGTTCGGGACTAGCGGGCCTTTACAATGAGCAGTTCTTC.

A few counts support this clonotype. The V gene is TRBV12-3 or TRBV12-4, the J gene TRBJ2-7; D is undetermined. This CDR3 contains 13 residues. V was shortened by 5 bases and J by 2 bases, with 10 bases between the two germline ends. The CDR3 bases are TGTGCCAGCAGTAACAGTGTTACCTACGAGCAGTACTTC. Translating it yields CASSNSVTYEQYF.

The gene calls are TRBV12-5 and TRBJ2-1, with unresolved D. This CDR3 is built from 13 residues. V was clipped by 2 bases and J by 10 bases, with 12 bases between them. Looked up from germline, CDR1 is LGHNT and CDR2 is FRNRAP. The CDR3 DNA sequence: TGTGCTAGTGGTTTGTCCGATGTGTACGAGCAGTTCTTC. This gives the protein CASGLSDVYEQFF.